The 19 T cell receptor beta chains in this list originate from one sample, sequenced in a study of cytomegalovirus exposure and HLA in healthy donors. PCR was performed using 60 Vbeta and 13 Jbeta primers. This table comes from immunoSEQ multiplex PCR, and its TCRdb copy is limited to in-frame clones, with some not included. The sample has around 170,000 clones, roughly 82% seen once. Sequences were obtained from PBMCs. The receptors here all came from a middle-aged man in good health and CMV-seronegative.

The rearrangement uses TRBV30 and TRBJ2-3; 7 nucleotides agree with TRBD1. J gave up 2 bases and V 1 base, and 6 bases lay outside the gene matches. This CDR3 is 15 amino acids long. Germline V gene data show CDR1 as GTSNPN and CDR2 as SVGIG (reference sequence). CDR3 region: CAWSEGTENTDTQYF. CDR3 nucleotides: TGTGCCTGGAGTGAAGGGACAGAAAACACAGATACGCAGTATTTT.

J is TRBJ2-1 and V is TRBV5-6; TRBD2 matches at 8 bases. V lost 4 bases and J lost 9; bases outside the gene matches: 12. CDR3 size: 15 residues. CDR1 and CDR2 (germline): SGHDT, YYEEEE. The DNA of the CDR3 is TGTGCCAGCAGCCCACCCGGGGGGGAAAGGGGTGAGCAGTTCTTC. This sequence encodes CASSPPGGERGEQFF.

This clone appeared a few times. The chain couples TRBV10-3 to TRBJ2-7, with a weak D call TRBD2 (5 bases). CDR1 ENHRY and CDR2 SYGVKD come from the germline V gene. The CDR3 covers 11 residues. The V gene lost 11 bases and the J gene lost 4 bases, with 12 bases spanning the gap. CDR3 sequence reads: CASSGDYEQYF. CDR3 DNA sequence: TGTGCCTCCAGCGGAGATTACGAGCAGTACTTC.

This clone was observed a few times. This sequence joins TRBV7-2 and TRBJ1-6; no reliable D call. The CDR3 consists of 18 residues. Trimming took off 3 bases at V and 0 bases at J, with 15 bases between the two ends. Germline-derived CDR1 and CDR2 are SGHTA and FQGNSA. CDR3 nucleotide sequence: TGTGCCAGCAGCTTGCCCCAGTACTATCTCTCCTATAATTCACCCCTCCACTTT. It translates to CASSLPQYYLSYNSPLHF. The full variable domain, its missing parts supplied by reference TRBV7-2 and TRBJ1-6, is GAGVSQSPSNKVTEKGKDVELRCDPISGHTALYWYRQSLGQGLEFLIYFQGNSAPDKSGLPSDRFSAERTGGSVSTLTIQRTQQEDSAVYLCASSLPQYYLSYNSPLHFGNGTRLTVT.

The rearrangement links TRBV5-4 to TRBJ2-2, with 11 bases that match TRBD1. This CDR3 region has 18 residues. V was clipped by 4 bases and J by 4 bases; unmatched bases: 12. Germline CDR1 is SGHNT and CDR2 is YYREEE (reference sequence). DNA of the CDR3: TGTGCCAGCAGCCCAGCCCCCGGGACAGGGGGACTCACCGGGGAGCTGTTTTTT. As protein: CASSPAPGTGGLTGELFF.

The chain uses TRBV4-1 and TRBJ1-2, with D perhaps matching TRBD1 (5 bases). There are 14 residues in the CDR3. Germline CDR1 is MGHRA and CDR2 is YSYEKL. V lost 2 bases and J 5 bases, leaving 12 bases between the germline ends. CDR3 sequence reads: CASSQRQGVYGYTF. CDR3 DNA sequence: TGCGCCAGCAGCCAAAGGCAGGGCGTTTATGGCTACACCTTC.

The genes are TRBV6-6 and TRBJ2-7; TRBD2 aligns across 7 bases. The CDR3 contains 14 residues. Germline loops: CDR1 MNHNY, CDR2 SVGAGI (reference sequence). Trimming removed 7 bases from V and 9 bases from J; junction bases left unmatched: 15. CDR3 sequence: CASTSGRATLAQYF. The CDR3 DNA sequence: TGTGCCAGCACAAGTGGGAGGGCCACCCTAGCGCAGTACTTC.

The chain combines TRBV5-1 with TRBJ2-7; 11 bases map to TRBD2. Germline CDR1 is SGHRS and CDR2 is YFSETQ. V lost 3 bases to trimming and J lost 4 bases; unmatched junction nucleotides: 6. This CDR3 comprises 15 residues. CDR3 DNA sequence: TGCGCCAGCAGCTGGGGGACTAGCGGAGTGTACGAGCAGTACTTC. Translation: CASSWGTSGVYEQYF.

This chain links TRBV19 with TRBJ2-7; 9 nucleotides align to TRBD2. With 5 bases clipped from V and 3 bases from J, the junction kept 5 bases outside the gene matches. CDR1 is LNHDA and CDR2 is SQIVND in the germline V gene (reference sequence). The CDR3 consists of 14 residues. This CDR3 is CASSQDSGSYEQYF. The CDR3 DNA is TGTGCCAGTAGTCAGGATAGCGGGAGCTACGAGCAGTACTTC. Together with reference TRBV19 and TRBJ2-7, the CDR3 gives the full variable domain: DGGITQSPKYLFRKEGQNVTLSCEQNLNHDAMYWYRQDPGQGLRLIYYSQIVNDFQKGDIAEGYSVSREKKESFPLTVTSAQKNPTAFYLCASSQDSGSYEQYFGPGTRLTVT.

The DNA of the CDR3 is TGCGCCAGCAGCTTGGCCTCAGGTAGCTCCTACAATGAGCAGTTCTTC. Its protein product is CASSLASGSSYNEQFF. This chain uses TRBV5-1 with TRBJ2-1; D gene unclear. The CDR3 has 16 amino acids. Germline CDR1 and CDR2: SGHRS and YFSETQ. V lost 0 bases, J lost 0 bases, and 10 bases lay in between.

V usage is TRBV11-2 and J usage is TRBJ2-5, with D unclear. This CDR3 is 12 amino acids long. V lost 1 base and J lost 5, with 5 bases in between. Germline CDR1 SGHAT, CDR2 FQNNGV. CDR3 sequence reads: CASSLVEETQYF. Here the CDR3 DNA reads TGTGCCAGCAGCTTAGTCGAGGAGACCCAGTACTTC.

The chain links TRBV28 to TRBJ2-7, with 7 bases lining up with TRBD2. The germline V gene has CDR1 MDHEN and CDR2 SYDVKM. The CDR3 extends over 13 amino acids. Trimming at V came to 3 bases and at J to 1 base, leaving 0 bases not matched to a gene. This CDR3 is CASSFGGSYEQYF. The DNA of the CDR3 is TGTGCCAGCAGTTTCGGGGGGTCCTACGAGCAGTACTTC.

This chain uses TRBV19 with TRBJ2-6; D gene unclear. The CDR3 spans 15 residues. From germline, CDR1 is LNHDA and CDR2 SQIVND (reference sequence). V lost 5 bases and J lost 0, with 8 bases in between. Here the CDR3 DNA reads TGTGCCAGTAGTCCCCGGTCCTCTGGGGCCAACGTCCTGACTTTC. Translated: CASSPRSSGANVLTF.

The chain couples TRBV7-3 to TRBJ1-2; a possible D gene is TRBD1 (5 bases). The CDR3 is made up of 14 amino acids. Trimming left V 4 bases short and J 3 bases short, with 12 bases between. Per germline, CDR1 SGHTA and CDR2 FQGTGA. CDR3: CASSSGGGDYGYTF. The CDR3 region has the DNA TGTGCCAGCAGCTCCGGCGGGGGTGACTATGGCTACACCTTC.

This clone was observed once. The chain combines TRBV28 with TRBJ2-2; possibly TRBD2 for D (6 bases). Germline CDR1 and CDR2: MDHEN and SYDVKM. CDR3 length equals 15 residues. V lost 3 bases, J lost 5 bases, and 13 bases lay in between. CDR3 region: CASSLGGIETGELFF. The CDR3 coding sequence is TGTGCCAGCAGTTTGGGCGGGATCGAAACCGGGGAGCTGTTTTTT.

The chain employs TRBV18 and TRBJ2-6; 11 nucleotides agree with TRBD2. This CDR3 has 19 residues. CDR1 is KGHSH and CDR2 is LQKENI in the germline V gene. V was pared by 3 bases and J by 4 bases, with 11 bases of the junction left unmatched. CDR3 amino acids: CASSPATSGSLRGANVLTF. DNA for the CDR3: TGTGCCAGCTCACCGGCTACTAGCGGGAGTTTGCGCGGGGCCAACGTCCTGACTTTC.

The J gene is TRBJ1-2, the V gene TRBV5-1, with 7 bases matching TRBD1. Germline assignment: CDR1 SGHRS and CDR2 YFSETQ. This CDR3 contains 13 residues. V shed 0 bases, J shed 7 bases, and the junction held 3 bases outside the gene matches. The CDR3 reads CASSLAAGGGYTF. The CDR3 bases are TGCGCCAGCAGCTTGGCGGCAGGGGGTGGCTACACCTTC.

The CDR3, as DNA: TGCAGCGTTGGGGGAAGCCGGGGGGGTGCTAATGAAAAACTGTTTTTT. This codes for CSVGGSRGGANEKLFF. The chain is built from TRBV29-1 and TRBJ1-4; D possibly corresponds to TRBD1 (5 bases). The V gene lost 4 bases and the J gene lost 3 bases, with 18 bases spanning the gap. This CDR3 has 16 residues. Germline V lookup: CDR1 SQVTM, CDR2 ANQGSEA.

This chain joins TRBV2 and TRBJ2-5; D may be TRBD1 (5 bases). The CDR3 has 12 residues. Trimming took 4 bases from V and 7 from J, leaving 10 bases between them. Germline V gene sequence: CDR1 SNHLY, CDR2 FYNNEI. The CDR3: CASSARAGTQYF. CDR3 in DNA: TGTGCCAGCAGTGCCAGGGCAGGGACCCAGTACTTC.